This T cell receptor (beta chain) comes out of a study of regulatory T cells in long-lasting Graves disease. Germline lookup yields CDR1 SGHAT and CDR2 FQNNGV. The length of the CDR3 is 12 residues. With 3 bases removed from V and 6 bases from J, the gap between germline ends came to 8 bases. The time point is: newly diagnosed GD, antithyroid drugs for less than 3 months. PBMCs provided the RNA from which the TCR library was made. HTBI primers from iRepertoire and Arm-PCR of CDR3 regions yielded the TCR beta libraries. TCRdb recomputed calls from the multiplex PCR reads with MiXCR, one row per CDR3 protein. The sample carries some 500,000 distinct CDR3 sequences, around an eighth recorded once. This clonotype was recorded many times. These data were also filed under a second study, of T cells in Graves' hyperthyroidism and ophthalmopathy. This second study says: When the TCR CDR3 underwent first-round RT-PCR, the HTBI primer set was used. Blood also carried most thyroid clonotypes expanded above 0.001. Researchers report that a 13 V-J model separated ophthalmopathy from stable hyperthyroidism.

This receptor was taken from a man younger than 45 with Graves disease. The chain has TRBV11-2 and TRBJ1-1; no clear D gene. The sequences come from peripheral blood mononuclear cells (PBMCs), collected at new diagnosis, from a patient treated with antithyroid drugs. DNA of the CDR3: TGTGCCAGCAGCTTCTCGGTAGCTGAAGCTTTCTTT. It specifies CASSFSVAEAFF.